This TCR beta chain was found in a study of T cell changes during pregnancy in multiple sclerosis. The CDR3 is 14 residues long. Germline assignment: CDR1 SGHNT and CDR2 YENEEA. Trimming at V came to 6 bases and at J to 4 bases, leaving 5 bases not matched to a gene. Here immunoSEQ multiplex PCR was the method, and the copy in TCRdb shows in-frame clones only, minus some. Here the sample spans around 65,000 clones, under 95% being singletons. The rearrangement joins TRBV11-3 to TRBJ2-2, with TRBD1 matching over 7 bases. The sequenced sample was peripheral blood, obtained in the first trimester of pregnancy. This sequence originates from a female donor in good health, enrolled as a control in a pregnancy study. CDR3 coding DNA: TGTGCCAGCAGAAGACAGGGAATCACCGGGGAGCTGTTTTTT. It yields the protein CASRRQGITGELFF.